This T cell receptor beta chain appears in the sequencing data of a study of T cell responses to AZD1222 COVID-19 vaccine. The CDR3 totals 16 residues. V lost 3 bases and J lost 5, with 19 bases in between. Germline lookup yields CDR1 LGHNA and CDR2 YSLEER. Investigators merged groups given second doses at roughly 4 or roughly 12 weeks. Generated by immunoSEQ multiplex PCR, the TCRdb table keeps only in-frame clones and is missing some. The data show around 120,000 clones, roughly 92% seen once. The chain combines TRBV4-3 with TRBJ1-2; perhaps TRBD1 as D (5 bases). The TCR was taken from an adult who received the AZD1222 COVID-19 vaccine. The sample in question was peripheral blood, obtained 28 days after the second AZD1222 dose. CDR3 coding DNA: TGCGCCAGCAGCCAGGATCTTGGGGGGTCAAGGTATGGCTACACCTTC. This translates into CASSQDLGGSRYGYTF.